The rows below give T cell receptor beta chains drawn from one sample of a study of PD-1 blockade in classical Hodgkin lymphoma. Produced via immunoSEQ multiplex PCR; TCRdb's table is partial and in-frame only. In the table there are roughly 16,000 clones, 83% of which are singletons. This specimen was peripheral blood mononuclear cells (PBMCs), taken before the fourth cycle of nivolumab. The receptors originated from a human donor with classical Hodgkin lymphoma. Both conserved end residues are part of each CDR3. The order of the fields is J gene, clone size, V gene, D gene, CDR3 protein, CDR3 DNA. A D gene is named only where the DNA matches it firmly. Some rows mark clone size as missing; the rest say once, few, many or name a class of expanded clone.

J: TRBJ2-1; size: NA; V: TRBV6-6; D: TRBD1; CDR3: CASSYDGQGTGNEQFF; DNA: TGTGCCAGCAGTTACGATGGACAGGGGACGGGAAATGAGCAGTTCTTC
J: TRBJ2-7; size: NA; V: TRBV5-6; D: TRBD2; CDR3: CASSPASGGRDEQYF; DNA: TGTGCCAGCAGCCCCGCAAGCGGGGGGCGCGACGAGCAGTACTTC
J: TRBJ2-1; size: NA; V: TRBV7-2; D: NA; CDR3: CASSSSHEQFF; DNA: TGTGCCAGCAGCTCCAGCCATGAGCAGTTCTTC
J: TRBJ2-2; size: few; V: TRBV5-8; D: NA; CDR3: CASSLIRGTPPGELFF; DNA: TGTGCCAGCAGCTTGATTCGGGGGACCCCCCCCGGGGAGCTGTTTTTT
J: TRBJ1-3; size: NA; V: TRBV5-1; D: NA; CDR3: CASSLGGPGNTIYF; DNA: TGCGCCAGCAGCTTGGGGGGTCCTGGAAACACCATATATTTT
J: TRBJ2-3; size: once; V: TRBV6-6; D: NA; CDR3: CASSYSMGGSDTQYF; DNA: TGTGCCAGCAGTTACTCGATGGGGGGTTCAGATACGCAGTATTTT
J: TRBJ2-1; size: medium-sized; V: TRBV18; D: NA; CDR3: CASSPTAMFYNEQFF; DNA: TGTGCCAGCTCGCCGACAGCGATGTTCTACAATGAGCAGTTCTTC
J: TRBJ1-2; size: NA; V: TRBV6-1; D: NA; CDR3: CASSADTFYGYTF; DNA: TGTGCCAGCAGCGCGGACACTTTCTATGGCTACACCTTC
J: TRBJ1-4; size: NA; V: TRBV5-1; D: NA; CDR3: CASSFQGTELGEKLFF; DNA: TGCGCCAGCAGCTTCCAAGGAACCGAGCTAGGCGAAAAACTGTTTTTT
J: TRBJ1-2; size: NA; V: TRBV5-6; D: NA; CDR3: CASSSALPAPYTF; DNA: TGTGCCAGCAGCTCGGCGTTACCGGCCCCCTACACCTTC
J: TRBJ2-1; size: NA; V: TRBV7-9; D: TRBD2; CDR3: CASSLGPTSGGGHNEQFF; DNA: TGTGCCAGCAGCTTGGGTCCGACTAGCGGGGGGGGACACAATGAGCAGTTCTTC
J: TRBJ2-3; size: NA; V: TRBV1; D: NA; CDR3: CTSSHLWTFPRTDTQYF; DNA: TGCACCAGCAGCCACCTCTGGACTTTCCCTAGGACAGATACGCAGTATTTT
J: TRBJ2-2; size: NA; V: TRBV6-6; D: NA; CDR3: CASKGTGELFF; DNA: TGTGCCAGCAAGGGGACCGGGGAGCTGTTTTTT
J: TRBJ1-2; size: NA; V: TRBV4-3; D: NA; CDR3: CASSAAGGGHYGYTF; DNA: TGCGCCAGCAGCGCCGCGGGGGGGGGCCATTATGGCTACACCTTC
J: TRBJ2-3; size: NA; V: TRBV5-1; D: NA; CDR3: CASTQPIGGFGTDTQYF; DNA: TGCGCCAGCACCCAGCCCATCGGGGGATTTGGCACAGATACGCAGTATTTT
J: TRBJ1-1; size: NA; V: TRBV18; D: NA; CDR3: CASSPGTGQNTEAFF; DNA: TGTGCCAGCTCACCCGGAACGGGACAGAACACTGAAGCTTTCTTT
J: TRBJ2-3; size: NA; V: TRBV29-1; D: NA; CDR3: CSVEDPLLRTTHTDTQYF; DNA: TGCAGCGTTGAAGACCCACTCCTGAGGACGACCCACACAGATACGCAGTATTTT
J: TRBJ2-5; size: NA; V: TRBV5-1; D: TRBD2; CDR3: CASSSGLVGSETQYF; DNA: TGCGCCAGCAGCTCCGGACTAGTTGGCTCAGAGACCCAGTACTTC
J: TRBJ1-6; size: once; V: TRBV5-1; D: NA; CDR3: CASSLGTTRSPLHF; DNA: TGCGCCAGCAGCTTGGGGACCACTCGGTCACCCCTCCACTTT
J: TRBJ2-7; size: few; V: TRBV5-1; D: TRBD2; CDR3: CASSFSGGPYEQYF; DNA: TGCGCCAGCAGCTTTAGCGGGGGGCCCTACGAGCAGTACTTC
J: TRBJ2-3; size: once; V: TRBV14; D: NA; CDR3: CASSQVGLMQYF; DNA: TGTGCCAGCAGCCAAGTCGGACTGATGCAGTATTTT
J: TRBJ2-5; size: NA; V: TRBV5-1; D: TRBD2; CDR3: CASCSGAGETQYF; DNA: TGCGCCAGCTGTAGCGGGGCGGGAGAGACCCAGTACTTC
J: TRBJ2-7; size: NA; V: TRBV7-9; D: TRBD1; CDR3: CASSLTGGSSEQYF; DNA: TGTGCCAGCAGCTTGACAGGGGGCTCCTCCGAGCAGTACTTC
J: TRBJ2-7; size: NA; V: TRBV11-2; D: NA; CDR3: CASSLGRGRDEQYF; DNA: TGTGCCAGCAGCTTAGGAAGGGGAAGAGACGAGCAGTACTTC
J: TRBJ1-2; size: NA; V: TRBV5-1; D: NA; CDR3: CASRLTGYGYTF; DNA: TGCGCCAGCAGGTTGACAGGCTATGGCTACACCTTC
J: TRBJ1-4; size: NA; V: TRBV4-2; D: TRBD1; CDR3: CASGTGAEKLFF; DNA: TGTGCCAGCGGGACAGGGGCCGAAAAACTGTTTTTT
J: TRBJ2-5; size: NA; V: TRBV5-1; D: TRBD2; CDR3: CASSKGLAGTETQYF; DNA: TGCGCCAGCAGCAAAGGACTAGCGGGGACAGAGACCCAGTACTTC
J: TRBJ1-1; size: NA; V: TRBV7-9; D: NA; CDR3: CASRNQGNTEAFF; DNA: TGTGCCAGCAGGAATCAGGGAAACACTGAAGCTTTCTTT
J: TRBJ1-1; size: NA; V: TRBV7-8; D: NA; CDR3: CASSLYTEAFF; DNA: TGTGCCAGCAGCTTATACACTGAAGCTTTCTTT
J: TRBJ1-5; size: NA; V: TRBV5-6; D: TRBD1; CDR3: CASSIRDRGPTNQPQHF; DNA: TGTGCCAGCAGCATCCGGGACAGGGGTCCAACAAATCAGCCCCAGCATTTT
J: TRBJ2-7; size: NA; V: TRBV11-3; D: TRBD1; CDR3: CASSLGQGTYEQYF; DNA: TGTGCCAGCAGTTTGGGACAGGGTACCTACGAGCAGTACTTC
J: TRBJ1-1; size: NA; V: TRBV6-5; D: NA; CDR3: CASGKTRDTEAFF; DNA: TGTGCCAGCGGCAAAACCCGGGACACTGAAGCTTTCTTT
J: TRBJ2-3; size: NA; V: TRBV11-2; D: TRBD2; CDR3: CASSLSGGASDTQYF; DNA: TGTGCCAGCAGCTTAAGCGGGGGGGCCTCAGATACGCAGTATTTT
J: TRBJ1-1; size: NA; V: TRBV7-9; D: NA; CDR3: CASSRENTEAFF; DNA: TGTGCCAGCAGCAGGGAGAACACTGAAGCTTTCTTT
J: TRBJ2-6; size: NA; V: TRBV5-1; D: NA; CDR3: CASSLEAGNLFGANVLTF; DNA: TGCGCCAGCAGCTTGGAGGCAGGAAACTTGTTTGGGGCCAACGTCCTGACTTTC
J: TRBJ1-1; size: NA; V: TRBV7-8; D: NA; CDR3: CASSLDPGSEAFF; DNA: TGTGCCAGCAGCTTAGACCCGGGGAGTGAAGCTTTCTTT
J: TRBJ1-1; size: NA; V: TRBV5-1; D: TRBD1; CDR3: CASSLGQGGTEAFF; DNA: TGCGCCAGCAGCTTAGGACAGGGAGGCACTGAAGCTTTCTTT
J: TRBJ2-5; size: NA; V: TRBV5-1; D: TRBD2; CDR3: CASSLIFGLAGETQYF; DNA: TGCGCCAGCAGCTTGATTTTTGGACTAGCAGGCGAGACCCAGTACTTC
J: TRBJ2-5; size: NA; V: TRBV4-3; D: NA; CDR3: CASSPEGGQETQYF; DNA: TGCGCCAGCAGCCCCGAGGGGGGCCAAGAGACCCAGTACTTC
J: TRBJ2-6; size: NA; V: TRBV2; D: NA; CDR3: CARQGASGANVLTF; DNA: TGTGCCAGACAGGGTGCGTCTGGGGCCAACGTCCTGACTTTC
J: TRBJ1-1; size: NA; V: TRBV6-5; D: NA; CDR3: CASSSTSKLAEAFF; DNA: TGTGCCAGCAGTTCTACTAGCAAGTTGGCTGAAGCTTTCTTT